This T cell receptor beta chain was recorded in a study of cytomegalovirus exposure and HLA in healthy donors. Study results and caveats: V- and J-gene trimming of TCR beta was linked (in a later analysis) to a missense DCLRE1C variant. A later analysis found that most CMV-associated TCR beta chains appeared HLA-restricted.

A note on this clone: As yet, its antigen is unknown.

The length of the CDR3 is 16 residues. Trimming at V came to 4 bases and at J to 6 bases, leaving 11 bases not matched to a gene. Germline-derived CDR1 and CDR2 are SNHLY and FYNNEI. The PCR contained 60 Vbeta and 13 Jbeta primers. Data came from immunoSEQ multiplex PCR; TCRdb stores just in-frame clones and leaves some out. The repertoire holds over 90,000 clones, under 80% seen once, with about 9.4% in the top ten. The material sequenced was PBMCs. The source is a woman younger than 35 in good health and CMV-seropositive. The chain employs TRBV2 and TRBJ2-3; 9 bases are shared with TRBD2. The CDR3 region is CASSARTSGRTDTQYF. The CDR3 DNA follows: TGTGCCAGCAGTGCCCGTACTAGCGGGCGAACTGATACGCAGTATTTT.